This T cell receptor (beta chain) appears in the sequencing data of a study of cytomegalovirus exposure and HLA in healthy donors. Study-level points and caveats: Presence/absence analyses took donor sequencing depth as roughly uniform.

About this clone itself: As yet, its antigen is unknown.

13 Jbeta primers and 60 Vbeta primers were used for the PCR. Some clones are missing from TCRdb's copy, which holds only in-frame ones; the method was immunoSEQ multiplex PCR. This listing includes some 200,000 clones. Despite likely unrecorded immune exposures, the donors were nominally healthy at the time of sampling. CDR3 size: 15 residues. Trimming removed 3 bases from V and 3 bases from J, with 13 bases in between. In germline, CDR1 is SGDLS, CDR2 YYNGEE. Input material: PBMCs. The chain links TRBV9 to TRBJ2-1; TRBD2 might be the D (5 bases). The TCR was taken from a young woman in good health and CMV-seropositive. CDR3 sequence (DNA): TGTGCCAGCAGCGCGGACTGGAAGATCTACAATGAGCAGTTCTTC. Its protein is CASSADWKIYNEQFF.